The clone carrying this T cell receptor (beta chain) has more than one count but fewer than ten. Its antigen is not known. CDR3 length: 16 amino acids. V was clipped by 5 bases and J by 3 bases, with 17 bases between them. Germline CDR1 is SNHLY and CDR2 is FYNNEI. This specimen comes from a study of T cells in Graves' hyperthyroidism and ophthalmopathy. Turning to the study itself: At the time of initial diagnosis and before any treatment, peripheral blood was collected. Study findings and constraints: A 13 V-J signature model discriminated ophthalmopathy versus stable hyperthyroidism.

TCR beta CDR3 regions were amplified from RNA. With the HTBI primer set, the TCR CDR3 went through a first round of RT-PCR. TCRdb re-derived calls from the multiplex PCR reads in MiXCR, one entry per CDR3 protein. The table has 300,000 to 450,000 distinct CDR3 sequences, around 25% seen once. With a duration under 2 months, the hyperthyroidism was newly diagnosed in patients aged 18 to 65. The clonotype originates from a man aged 50-60 years with Graves' hyperthyroidism. V usage is TRBV2 and J usage is TRBJ1-3; the D gene is possibly TRBD1 (5 bases). The sample consisted of blood. CDR3 nucleotide sequence: TGTGCCAGCAGTCCTTCGTCAGGGTCCCTTGGAAACACCATATATTTT. This sequence encodes CASSPSSGSLGNTIYF.